This T cell receptor beta chain was identified in a study of OX40 agonist ivuxolimab in advanced cancers. Looking at the study overall: Earlier treatment with anti-PD-1, anti-PD-L1 or anti-CTLA-4 was permitted, and over 35% had received some.

Sequencing used immunoSEQ multiplex PCR; TCRdb keeps in-frame clones, though not all of them. Here the sample spans nearly 65,000 clones, about 89% being singletons. Germline V gives CDR1 LNHDA, CDR2 SQIVND (reference sequence). The V gene lost 3 bases and the J gene lost 2 bases, with 9 bases spanning the gap. The CDR3 is 14 residues long. General observations from the study: Partial responders dosed at 0.1-3.0 mg/kg displayed clonal expansion ranking among the lowest.

A word on this clone: Its specificity is unknown.

Sequencing was performed on CD4+ or CD8+ T cells sorted from blood, taken in a trial of the OX40 agonist ivuxolimab. The source of this sequence is an adult with an advanced solid tumor such as melanoma, head and neck, liver or kidney cancer. The gene calls are TRBV19 and TRBJ2-3; D unresolved. This CDR3 is CASSMVFSTDTQYF. For the CDR3, the DNA is TGTGCCAGTAGTATGGTCTTCTCCACAGATACGCAGTATTTT.